These 20 T cell receptor beta chains came from one sample sequenced in a study of blood T cell repertoires in COVID-19. The assay was immunoSEQ multiplex PCR, and TCRdb's table has in-frame clones only and misses some. This table has 150,000 to 200,000 clones, roughly 84% appearing once. The sample consisted of PBMCs or T cells enriched from blood (not recorded which). Receptor source: a man over 45 who had recovered from COVID-19.

This sequence joins TRBV3-1 (or the pseudogene TRBV3-2) and TRBJ1-2; no clear D. The ends were cut back, 3 bases at V and 3 bases at J, with 11 bases in the middle. This CDR3 contains 14 residues. Germline V CDR1 and CDR2: LGHDT, YNNKEL (reference sequence). The CDR3 loop is CASSQGRHDYGYTF. CDR3 bases: TGTGCCAGCAGCCAGGGCAGGCATGACTATGGCTACACCTTC.

This clone came up many times. V gene TRBV7-5 combines with J gene TRBJ2-7; no check of the table's D call, TRBD2, against the DNA was made. TRBV7-5 is labeled a pseudogene. The CDR3 extends over 16 amino acids. The CDR3 DNA is TGTGTCAGAAGCTTAGACCTAGCGGGGAGCTCCTACGAGCAGTACTTC. It encodes CVRSLDLAGSSYEQYF.

J is TRBJ2-2 and V is TRBV24-1; TRBD1 agrees at 9 bases. The length of the CDR3 is 15 residues. CDR1 KGHDR and CDR2 SFDVKD come from the germline V gene. The trim removed 9 bases at V and 4 bases at J, leaving 8 bases unmatched. The CDR3 spells CATESGQGPTGELFF. CDR3 nucleotide sequence: TGTGCCACCGAATCGGGACAGGGCCCCACCGGGGAGCTGTTTTTT.

CDR3 loop: CATHPGTTGELFF. Written as DNA, the CDR3 is TGTGCCACCCACCCGGGAACCACCGGGGAGCTGTTTTTT. The chain links TRBV24-1 to TRBJ2-2; weak D call: TRBD2 (5 bases). The CDR3 covers 13 residues. V lost 9 bases to trimming and J lost 4 bases, with 11 bases between them. From germline, CDR1 is KGHDR and CDR2 SFDVKD.

This chain joins TRBV27 and TRBJ2-2, with 8 bases matching TRBD1. CDR1 and CDR2 (germline): MNHEY, SMNVEV (reference sequence). The CDR3 consists of 19 residues. V dropped 1 base and J dropped 5; count of bases not matched to a gene: 15. In DNA form, the CDR3 reads TGTGCCAGCAGTTTATTGGGGCAGGGGGCAGGATTAAGGACCGGGGAGCTGTTTTTT. It codes for CASSLLGQGAGLRTGELFF.

V is TRBV24-1 and J is TRBJ1-1, with D tentatively TRBD1 (6 bases). Germline V gene lookup returns CDR1 KGHDR and CDR2 SFDVKD. Trimming shortened V by 5 bases and J by 4 bases, and 10 bases separated the two germline ends. This CDR3 has 13 residues. CDR3 residues: CATSAGVGTEAFF. CDR3 in DNA: TGTGCCACCAGTGCAGGGGTAGGCACTGAAGCTTTCTTT.

V is TRBV5-5 and J is TRBJ2-5, with D possibly being TRBD2 (5 bases). The V gene lost 4 bases and the J gene lost 1 base, with 11 bases spanning the gap. The CDR3 sequence is 14 residues long. Germline loops: CDR1 SGHKS, CDR2 YYEKEE (reference sequence). The CDR3 here is CASSVDFAQETQYF. CDR3 nucleotides: TGTGCCAGCAGCGTGGACTTTGCCCAAGAGACCCAGTACTTC. The whole variable domain, filled in from reference TRBV5-5 and TRBJ2-5, reads DAGVTQSPTHLIKTRGQQVTLRCSPISGHKSVSWYQQVLGQGPQFIFQYYEKEERGRGNFPDRFSARQFPNYSSELNVNALLLGDSALYLCASSVDFAQETQYFGPGTRLLVL.

The chain links TRBV5-1 to TRBJ1-1; the D gene is possibly TRBD1 (5 bases). Germline V gene lookup returns CDR1 SGHRS and CDR2 YFSETQ. Between the trimmed V and J ends, which lost 0 bases and 4 bases, there was a span of 16 bases. CDR3 length: 16 amino acids. The CDR3, as DNA: TGCGCCAGCAGCTTGGTAGTCGGGACTGTGGGCACTGAAGCTTTCTTT. Residues: CASSLVVGTVGTEAFF.

The chain couples TRBV18 to TRBJ1-5, with a weak D call TRBD1 (6 bases). Trimming stripped 2 bases from V and 3 bases from J, with 11 bases between. The CDR3 consists of 15 residues. Germline V gene lookup returns CDR1 KGHSH and CDR2 LQKENI. The CDR3 DNA reads as TGTGCCAGCTCACCATGGCAGGGGTTCAATCAGCCCCAGCATTTT. Its translation: CASSPWQGFNQPQHF.

The chain links TRBV4-1 to TRBJ2-5, with 7 nucleotides matching TRBD2. Germline trimming cut 0 bases from V and 3 bases from J; bases unmatched to any gene: 10. Germline V gene sequence: CDR1 MGHRA, CDR2 YSYEKL. This CDR3 is built from 17 residues. This chain's CDR3 is CASSQDLEAGTKETQYF. In DNA form, the CDR3 reads TGCGCCAGCAGCCAAGATCTCGAAGCGGGGACCAAAGAGACCCAGTACTTC.

This clone was picked up one time. J is TRBJ2-2 and V is TRBV5-4; D ambiguous. Germline CDR1 reads SGHNT; CDR2 reads YYREEE (reference sequence). There are 13 residues in the CDR3. Trimming took off 1 base at V and 2 bases at J, with 3 bases between the two ends. CDR3 residues: CASSLTNTGELFF. CDR3 coding DNA: TGTGCCAGCAGCTTGACAAACACCGGGGAGCTGTTTTTT.

The chain employs TRBV5-1 and TRBJ2-3; 7 bases align to TRBD2. V gave up 3 bases and J gave up 1 base; unmatched junction bases: 5. Per the germline V gene, CDR1 is SGHRS and CDR2 is YFSETQ. There are 15 residues in the CDR3. The CDR3 loop is CASSWNAGGTDTQYF. DNA of the CDR3: TGCGCCAGCAGCTGGAACGCGGGGGGCACAGATACGCAGTATTTT.

This sequence joins TRBV7-9 and TRBJ1-3, with D maybe TRBD1 (6 bases). The germline CDR1 and CDR2 sequences are SEHNR and FQNEAQ (reference sequence). V dropped 5 bases and J dropped 8 bases, with 19 bases sitting between them. The CDR3 has 15 amino acids. The CDR3 nucleotides read TGTGCCAGCAGCCCACGGGACAACCTCGACCACACCATATATTTT. Its protein product is CASSPRDNLDHTIYF.

The V and J genes are TRBV20-1 and TRBJ1-6; tentatively, D is TRBD1 (5 bases). Germline loops: CDR1 DFQATT, CDR2 SNEGSKA (reference sequence). The CDR3 is 15 amino acids. V shed 3 bases and J shed 7 bases, with 16 bases lying between them. CDR3 protein: CSASNAGFENSPLHF. The DNA of the CDR3 is TGCAGTGCTAGTAATGCAGGGTTTGAAAATTCACCCCTCCACTTT.

This clone was observed once. The V gene is TRBV5-1, the J gene TRBJ1-2; D is possibly TRBD1 (6 bases). The V end lost 2 bases, the J end lost 8 bases, and 13 bases lay between the germline ends. Germline V gene lookup returns CDR1 SGHRS and CDR2 YFSETQ. The CDR3 consists of 13 residues. As DNA, the CDR3 is TGCGCCAGCAGCTTCGACAGGACGGAGGGCTACACCTTC. Amino acids: CASSFDRTEGYTF. The complete variable domain, with remaining parts taken from reference TRBV5-1 and TRBJ1-2, reads KAGVTQTPRYLIKTRGQQVTLSCSPISGHRSVSWYQQTPGQGLQFLFEYFSETQRNKGNFPGRFSGRQFSNSRSEMNVSTLELGDSALYLCASSFDRTEGYTFGSGTRLTVV.

This sequence joins TRBV7-6 and TRBJ2-7; TRBD1 aligns across 7 bases. There are 15 residues in the CDR3. Germline V gene lookup returns CDR1 SGHVS and CDR2 FNYEAQ. The J segment lost 4 bases and the V segment lost 5 bases, leaving 11 bases of the junction unmatched. The CDR3 coding sequence is TGTGCCAGCAGCCTCAATGTCGGGACAGAATACGAGCAGTACTTC. Translated, it gives CASSLNVGTEYEQYF. Filled out from reference TRBV7-6 and TRBJ2-7, the complete variable domain reads GAGVSQSPRYKVTKRGQDVALRCDPISGHVSLYWYRQALGQGPEFLTYFNYEAQQDKSGLPNDRFSAERPEGSISTLTIQRTEQRDSAMYRCASSLNVGTEYEQYFGPGTRLTVT.

The CDR3 reads CASSPTRSVGETQYF. The CDR3 region has the DNA TGTGCCAGCAGCCCGACTAGGTCAGTGGGTGAGACCCAGTACTTC. The V and J genes are TRBV11-2 and TRBJ2-5; perhaps TRBD2 as D (6 bases). V lost 5 bases and J lost 5, with 18 bases in between. Germline V lookup: CDR1 SGHAT, CDR2 FQNNGV. The CDR3 runs to 15 residues.

The rearrangement uses TRBV18 and TRBJ1-1, with 7 bases aligning to TRBD1. CDR3 length equals 15 residues. V was pared by 5 bases and J by 4 bases, with 10 bases of the junction left unmatched. Germline CDR1 reads KGHSH; CDR2 reads LQKENI. As DNA, the CDR3 is TGTGCCAGCTCAGCGGGACAGCCCCGGGGCACTGAAGCTTTCTTT. The encoded protein is CASSAGQPRGTEAFF.

The rearrangement links TRBV24-1 to TRBJ2-5; 8 nucleotides line up with TRBD1. The CDR3 length is 15 residues. Germline V gene lookup returns CDR1 KGHDR and CDR2 SFDVKD. The junction had 9 bases not matched to a gene; V was cut back by 5 bases and J by 5 bases. The CDR3 nucleotides are TGTGCCACCAGTGGGGCAGGGGGCGCGGGGGAGACCCAGTACTTC. It codes for CATSGAGGAGETQYF.

This chain uses TRBV6-1 with TRBJ1-2, with a possible D match to TRBD1 (5 bases). The CDR3 is made up of 15 amino acids. Germline V CDR1 and CDR2: MNHNS, SASEGT. V was cut by 0 bases and J by 4 bases, with 12 bases left in between. The chain's CDR3 is CASSEAMQGGYGYTF. The CDR3 coding sequence is TGTGCCAGCAGTGAAGCGATGCAGGGCGGCTATGGCTACACCTTC.